This section outlines one TCR beta chain sequence together with its context. The CDR3 has 15 residues. Germline CDR1 reads WSHSY; CDR2 reads SAAADI. Losses at the gene ends were 8 bases for V and 5 bases for J; bases not matched to a gene: 3. This specimen belongs to a study of blood T cell repertoires in COVID-19. In the authors' methods: Reference gene primer amplification yielded estimated nucleated cell counts. Some clones are missing from TCRdb's copy, which holds only in-frame ones; the method was immunoSEQ multiplex PCR. D and trimming were read from the DNA, whereas the V and J calls and clone size are those reported in that table. This table holds approximately 90,000 clones, about 85% found once.

Sequences were obtained from peripheral blood. The sequence was collected from a human donor in a cohort sampled during active COVID-19. This chain joins TRBV10-2 and TRBJ2-2, with 15 bases lining up with TRBD2. CDR3 protein: CASGLAGGRTGELFF. The CDR3 DNA sequence: TGCGCCAGCGGACTAGCGGGGGGGCGTACCGGGGAGCTGTTTTTT.